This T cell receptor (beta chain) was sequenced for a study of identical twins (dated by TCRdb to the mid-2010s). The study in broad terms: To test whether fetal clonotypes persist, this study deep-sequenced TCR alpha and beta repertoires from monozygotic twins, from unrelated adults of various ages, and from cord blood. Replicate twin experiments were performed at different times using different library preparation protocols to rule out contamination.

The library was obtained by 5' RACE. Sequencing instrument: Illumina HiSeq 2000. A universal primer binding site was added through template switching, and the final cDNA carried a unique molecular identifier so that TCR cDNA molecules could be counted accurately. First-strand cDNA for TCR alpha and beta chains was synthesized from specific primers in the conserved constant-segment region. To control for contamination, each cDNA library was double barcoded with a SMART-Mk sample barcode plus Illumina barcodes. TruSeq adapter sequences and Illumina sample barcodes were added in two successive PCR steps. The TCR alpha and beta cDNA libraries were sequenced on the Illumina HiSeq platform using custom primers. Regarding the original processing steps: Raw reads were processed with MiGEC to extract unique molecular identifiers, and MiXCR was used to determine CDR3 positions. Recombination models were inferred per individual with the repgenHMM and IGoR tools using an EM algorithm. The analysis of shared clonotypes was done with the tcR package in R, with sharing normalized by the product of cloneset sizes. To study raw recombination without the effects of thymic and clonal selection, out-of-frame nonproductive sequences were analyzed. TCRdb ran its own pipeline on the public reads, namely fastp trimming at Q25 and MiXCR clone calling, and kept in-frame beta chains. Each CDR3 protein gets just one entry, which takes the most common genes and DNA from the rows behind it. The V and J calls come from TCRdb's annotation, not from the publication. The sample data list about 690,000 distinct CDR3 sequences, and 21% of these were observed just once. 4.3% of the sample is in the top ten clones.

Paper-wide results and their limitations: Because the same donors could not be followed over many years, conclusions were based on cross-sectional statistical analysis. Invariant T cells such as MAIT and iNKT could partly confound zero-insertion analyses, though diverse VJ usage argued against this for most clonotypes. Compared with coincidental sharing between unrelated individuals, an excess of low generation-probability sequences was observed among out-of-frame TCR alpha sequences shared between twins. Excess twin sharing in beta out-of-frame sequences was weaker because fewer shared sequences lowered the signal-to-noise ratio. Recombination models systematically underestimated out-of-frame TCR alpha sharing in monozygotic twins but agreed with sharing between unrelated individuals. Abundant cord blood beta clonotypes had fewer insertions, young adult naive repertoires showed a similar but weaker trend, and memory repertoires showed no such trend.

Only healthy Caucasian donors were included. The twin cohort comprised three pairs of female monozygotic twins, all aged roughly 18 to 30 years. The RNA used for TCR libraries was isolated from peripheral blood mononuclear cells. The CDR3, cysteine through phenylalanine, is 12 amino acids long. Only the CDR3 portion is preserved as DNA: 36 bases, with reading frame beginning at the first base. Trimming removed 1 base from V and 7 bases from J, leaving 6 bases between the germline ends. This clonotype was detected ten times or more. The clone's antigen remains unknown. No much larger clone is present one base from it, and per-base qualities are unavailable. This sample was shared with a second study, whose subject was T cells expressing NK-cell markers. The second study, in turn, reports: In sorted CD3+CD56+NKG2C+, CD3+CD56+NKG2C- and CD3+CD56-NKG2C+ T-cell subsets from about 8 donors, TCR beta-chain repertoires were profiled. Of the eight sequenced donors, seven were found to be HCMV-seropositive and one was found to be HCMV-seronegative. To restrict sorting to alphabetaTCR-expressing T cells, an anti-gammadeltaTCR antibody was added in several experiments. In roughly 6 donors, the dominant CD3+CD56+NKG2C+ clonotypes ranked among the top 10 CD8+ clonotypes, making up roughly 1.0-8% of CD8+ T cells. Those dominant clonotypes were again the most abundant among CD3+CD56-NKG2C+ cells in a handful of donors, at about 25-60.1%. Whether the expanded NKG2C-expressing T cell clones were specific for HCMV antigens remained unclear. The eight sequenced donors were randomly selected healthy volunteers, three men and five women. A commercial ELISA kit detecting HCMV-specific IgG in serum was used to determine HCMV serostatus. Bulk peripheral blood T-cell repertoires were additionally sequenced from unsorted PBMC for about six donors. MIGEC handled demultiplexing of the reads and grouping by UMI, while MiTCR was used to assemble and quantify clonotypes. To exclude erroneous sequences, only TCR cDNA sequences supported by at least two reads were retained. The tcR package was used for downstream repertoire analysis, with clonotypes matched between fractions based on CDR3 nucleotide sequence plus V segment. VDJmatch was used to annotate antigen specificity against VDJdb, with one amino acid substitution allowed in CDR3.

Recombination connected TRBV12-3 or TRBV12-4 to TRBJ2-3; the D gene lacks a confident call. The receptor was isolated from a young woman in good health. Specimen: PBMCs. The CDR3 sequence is CASSLVGYTQYF. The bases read TGTGCCAGCAGTTTAGTAGGTTATACGCAGTATTTT.